This T cell receptor (beta chain) was documented in a study of preoperative IRX-2 immunotherapy in early breast cancer. The repertoire was sequenced with immunoSEQ multiplex PCR; TCRdb's copy has only in-frame clones and lacks some. Among approximately 28,000 clones, roughly four fifths were seen once, and the ten largest hold less than 7%. Per germline, CDR1 MDHEN and CDR2 SYDVKM. The CDR3 contains 15 residues. Between the trimmed V and J ends, which lost 2 bases and 0 bases, there was a span of 9 bases. This clone was counted between two and nine times. Treatment described: preoperative locoregional IRX-2 cytokine immunotherapy.

This chain links TRBV28 with TRBJ2-3, with D hard to call. The sequencing here drew on lymph node tissue, taken after IRX-2 immunotherapy. The origin of this receptor is a human donor with breast cancer. The CDR3 reads CASSLRRPSTDTQYF. Written as DNA, the CDR3 is TGTGCCAGCAGTTTACGGAGACCTAGCACAGATACGCAGTATTTT.